This T cell receptor (beta chain) was obtained from a study of T-cell reconstitution after alpha-beta-depleted transplantation in children. Study conclusions and caveats: By one year post-transplant, T-cell counts and diversity largely arose from T cells that were newly produced. Reports say that about two months after transplant, the alpha-beta T cells came out of several hundred graft clones that had expanded. Surviving recipient T cells and thymic progenitors produced the high day-60 TCRbeta diversity seen in some patients.

The sample holds one count of this clonotype. Its specificity is not known. Unique molecular identifiers were incorporated when the TCRbeta library was constructed. TCRdb redid the calling of the PCR reads with MiXCR, one entry per CDR3 protein. The table records about 400,000 distinct CDR3 sequences, roughly 17% of them present only once. This CDR3 region has 16 residues. Germline-derived CDR1 and CDR2 are MNHNS and SASEGT. Trimming shortened V by 9 bases and J by 0 bases, and 15 bases separated the two germline ends. This material consisted of PBMCs, mostly from graft donor cells, taken 360 days after TCRalphabeta/CD19-depleted stem cell transplant. This receptor was taken from a boy under three years old who had a stem cell transplant for Wiskott-Aldrich syndrome, so the T cells may come from the graft donor. The rearrangement links TRBV6-1 to TRBJ2-6, with no clear D. CDR3 protein: CARIGSQSSGANVLTF. The CDR3 DNA follows: TGTGCCAGGATCGGAAGCCAGAGCTCTGGGGCCAACGTCCTGACTTTC.